This passage covers 27 T cell receptor beta chains from one sample sequenced in a study of T cells in narcolepsy. Sequenced by immunoSEQ multiplex PCR; TCRdb stores in-frame clones only, minus some. The table lists 25,000 to 35,000 clones, roughly four fifths of them singletons. Sequenced input: CD45RA- memory CD4+ T cells from PBMCs. The receptors derive from a human donor with narcolepsy.

V usage is TRBV27 and J usage is TRBJ1-1, with unresolved D. V lost 2 bases and J 1 base, leaving 14 bases between the germline ends. The germline CDR1 and CDR2 sequences are MNHEY and SMNVEV (reference sequence). There are 16 residues in the CDR3. In DNA, the CDR3 is TGTGCCAGCAGTTTACGCCCGCACACCCCGAACACTGAAGCTTTCTTT. Its translation: CASSLRPHTPNTEAFF.

This chain joins TRBV2 and TRBJ2-3, with 7 bases fitting TRBD2. CDR1 and CDR2 from the germline V gene are SNHLY and FYNNEI. This CDR3 region has 15 residues. V lost 2 bases to trimming and J lost 2 bases; unmatched junction nucleotides: 4. This CDR3 reads CASSERRGTTDTQYF. CDR3 nucleotides: TGTGCCAGCAGTGAACGGCGGGGGACCACAGATACGCAGTATTTT.

The chain employs TRBV7-3 and TRBJ1-2, with 7 bases that match TRBD1. Trimming cost V 5 bases and J 2 bases; bases outside gene matches: 2. Germline V gene data show CDR1 as SGHTA and CDR2 as FQGTGA. This CDR3 is built from 13 residues. The chain's CDR3 is CASSPTGNYGYTF. As DNA, the CDR3 is TGTGCCAGCAGCCCGACAGGGAACTATGGCTACACCTTC.

The V and J genes are TRBV7-3 and TRBJ2-3, with D possibly called TRBD1 or TRBD2 (5 bases each). This CDR3 has 14 residues. V shed 5 bases and J shed 1 base, with 10 bases lying between them. The germline CDR1 and CDR2 sequences are SGHTA and FQGTGA. CDR3 amino acids: CASSIGTRTDTQYF. CDR3 nucleotides: TGTGCCAGCAGCATTGGGACCCGCACAGATACGCAGTATTTT.

The chain recombines TRBV19 with TRBJ2-3, with D uncertain. In germline, CDR1 is LNHDA, CDR2 SQIVND (reference sequence). The CDR3 loop spans 12 amino acids. V was shortened by 7 bases and J by 2 bases, with 7 bases between the two germline ends. CDR3 residues: CASKGLTDTQYF. The CDR3 region has the DNA TGTGCCAGTAAGGGCCTCACAGATACGCAGTATTTT.

The chain couples TRBV30 to TRBJ2-5, with 9 nucleotides matching TRBD2. Losses at the gene ends were 4 bases for V and 7 bases for J; bases not matched to a gene: 16. The CDR3 extends over 16 amino acids. Per germline, CDR1 GTSNPN and CDR2 SVGIG (reference sequence). CDR3 protein: CAWNLKAGGPVGTQYF. DNA for the CDR3: TGTGCCTGGAATTTAAAGGCGGGGGGGCCCGTGGGGACCCAGTACTTC.

The chain carries TRBV9 and TRBJ2-7; 9 bases fit TRBD1. The CDR3 contains 16 residues. CDR1 and CDR2 (germline): SGDLS, YYNGEE. The junction had 8 bases not matched to a gene; V was cut back by 0 bases and J by 4 bases. DNA for the CDR3: TGTGCCAGCAGCGTAGCTCAAGGGGGACAGGGTTACGAGCAGTACTTC. Translation: CASSVAQGGQGYEQYF.

This chain joins TRBV7-3 and TRBJ1-1, with unresolved D. Germline CDR1 SGHTA, CDR2 FQGTGA. V was pared by 2 bases and J by 0 bases, with 10 bases between. CDR3 length: 15 residues. The CDR3 sequence: CASSLSEHVNTEAFF. For the CDR3, the DNA is TGTGCCAGCAGCTTATCCGAGCATGTGAACACTGAAGCTTTCTTT.

The chain carries TRBV7-2 and TRBJ2-5; the D gene is possibly TRBD1 (6 bases). The CDR3 runs 13 residues. Germline CDR1 SGHTA, CDR2 FQGNSA. The ends were cut back, 3 bases at V and 5 bases at J, with 10 bases in the middle. CDR3 DNA sequence: TGTGCCAGCAGCTTGGGGGCCGTGGAGACCCAGTACTTC. Translation gives CASSLGAVETQYF.

The chain carries TRBV4-1 and TRBJ1-3; 8 bases agree with TRBD1. The germline CDR1 and CDR2 sequences are MGHRA and YSYEKL. This CDR3 is 17 amino acids long. The V and J ends lost 2 bases and 3 bases, in that order; junction bases with no gene match: 9. The CDR3 reads CASSQRLEGTGGNTIYF. The CDR3 bases are TGCGCCAGCAGCCAAAGGTTGGAAGGGACAGGTGGAAACACCATATATTTT.

The rearrangement joins TRBV5-4 to TRBJ2-7; D might be TRBD1 or TRBD2, each matching 5 bases. The CDR3 spans 15 residues. Germline CDR1 and CDR2: SGHNT and YYREEE (reference sequence). Trimming took 3 bases from V and 0 from J, leaving 13 bases between them. The CDR3 region is CASSSGRGLSYEQYF. CDR3 sequence (DNA): TGTGCCAGCAGCTCGGGACGGGGCCTCTCCTACGAGCAGTACTTC.

This clone appeared a single time. The chain carries TRBV6-6 and TRBJ1-2; the D is unclear. The CDR3 has 14 amino acids. Germline V gene sequence: CDR1 MNHNY, CDR2 SVGAGI (reference sequence). V shed 0 bases and J shed 3 bases, with 8 bases lying between them. The CDR3 here is CASSYSVADYGYTF. The CDR3 DNA reads TGTGCCAGCAGTTACTCGGTGGCAGACTATGGCTACACCTTC.

In its sample, this clone was seen a few times. The J gene is TRBJ1-4, the V gene TRBV7-2; 7 bases line up with TRBD1. Germline V lookup: CDR1 SGHTA, CDR2 FQGNSA. The CDR3 is 14 residues long. The V segment lost 7 bases and the J segment 7 bases; nucleotides outside the gene matches: 9. CDR3 DNA sequence: TGTGCCAGCACCCAGGGACAGTATTTTGAAAAACTGTTTTTT. This gives the protein CASTQGQYFEKLFF.

This clone has only one observation. V is TRBV7-2 and J is TRBJ2-5, with TRBD2 as a possible D gene (5 bases). The V end was cut by 5 bases, the J end by 4 bases, with 14 bases between. The CDR3 totals 14 residues. Germline CDR1 and CDR2: SGHTA and FQGNSA. CDR3 sequence: CASSPVSGGETQYF. The CDR3 coding sequence is TGTGCCAGCAGCCCCGTCAGCGGAGGAGAGACCCAGTACTTC. Based on the CDR3 plus reference TRBV7-2 and TRBJ2-5, the full variable domain is GAGVSQSPSNKVTEKGKDVELRCDPISGHTALYWYRQSLGQGLEFLIYFQGNSAPDKSGLPSDRFSAERTGGSVSTLTIQRTQQEDSAVYLCASSPVSGGETQYFGPGTRLLVL.

V usage is TRBV5-8 and J usage is TRBJ1-1; 9 bases match TRBD1. The CDR3 runs to 16 residues. The J segment lost 5 bases and the V segment lost 2 bases, leaving 10 bases of the junction unmatched. The germline CDR1 and CDR2 sequences are SGHTS and YDEGEE. The CDR3 region has the DNA TGTGCCAGCAGCTTCACCGGGACAGGGACTGGTACTGAAGCTTTCTTT. It encodes CASSFTGTGTGTEAFF.

This clone occurred a few times. The rearrangement joins TRBV6-1 to TRBJ1-1; tentatively, D is TRBD1 (6 bases). Germline V lookup: CDR1 MNHNS, CDR2 SASEGT. CDR3 size: 13 residues. Trimming removed 7 bases from V and 5 bases from J, with 14 bases in between. The DNA for the CDR3 is TGTGCCAGCACCGCGGACAGAGGGACTGAAGCTTTCTTT. This encodes CASTADRGTEAFF.

The J gene is TRBJ2-1, the V gene TRBV4-3; TRBD1 or TRBD2 may be the D gene (5 bases each). This CDR3 region has 16 residues. Germline V gives CDR1 LGHNA, CDR2 YSLEER. Trimming removed 0 bases from V and 3 bases from J, with 12 bases in between. The CDR3 DNA follows: TGCGCCAGCAGCCAAGATGGGACGGTGCTCTACAATGAGCAGTTCTTC. It is translated as CASSQDGTVLYNEQFF.

CDR3 protein: CASRGTPESGELFF. CDR3 bases: TGTGCCAGCCGCGGGACTCCTGAGTCCGGGGAGCTGTTTTTT. The rearrangement links TRBV7-9 to TRBJ2-2; the D gene is possibly TRBD2 (6 bases). This CDR3 has 14 amino acids. The germline V gene encodes CDR1 SEHNR and CDR2 FQNEAQ (reference sequence). Trimming stripped 8 bases from V and 6 bases from J, with 16 bases between.

The chain carries TRBV7-8 and TRBJ1-6; 7 positions agree with TRBD1. The CDR3 is 16 residues long. The V gene end was trimmed by 4 bases and the J gene end by 6 bases; junction bases not matched to a gene: 9. Per germline, CDR1 SGHVS and CDR2 FQNEAQ. CDR3 DNA sequence: TGTGCCAGCAGCTCCCGGGACAGCAACTTTAATTCACCCCTCCACTTT. As protein: CASSSRDSNFNSPLHF.

This chain uses TRBV9 with TRBJ2-1; TRBD2 aligns across 8 bases. There are 17 residues in the CDR3. Germline lookup yields CDR1 SGDLS and CDR2 YYNGEE. With V trimmed by 10 bases and J by 3 bases, 18 bases remained unmatched. The CDR3 region is CAAPGLAAPCVYNEQFF. CDR3 nucleotides: TGTGCCGCCCCCGGACTAGCCGCGCCATGCGTCTACAATGAGCAGTTCTTC.

This clone was detected only a few times. CDR3 in DNA: TGTGCCAGCAGTGAAGGCGGACAGGGAAACTATGGCTACACCTTC. Translation: CASSEGGQGNYGYTF. The rearrangement uses TRBV2 and TRBJ1-2, with TRBD1 matching over 8 bases. The CDR3 consists of 15 residues. With 1 base clipped from V and 2 bases from J, the junction kept 3 bases outside the gene matches. CDR1 is SNHLY, CDR2 FYNNEI, per germline.

In this sample, this clone turned up once. J is TRBJ1-1 and V is TRBV6-1; D ambiguous. The CDR3 consists of 11 residues. The V end was cut by 8 bases, the J end by 3 bases, with 7 bases between. Germline CDR1 MNHNS, CDR2 SASEGT. This CDR3 is CASERDTEAFF. CDR3 nucleotide sequence: TGTGCCAGCGAGAGAGACACTGAAGCTTTCTTT.

The chain joins TRBV19 to TRBJ2-5; possibly TRBD2 for D (6 bases). The DNA matches TRBJ2-7 better at its end, which makes the J call doubtful. The CDR3 spans 13 residues. Germline V lookup: CDR1 LNHDA, CDR2 SQIVND (reference sequence). The CDR3 DNA sequence: TGTGCCAGTAGTATAGTTCCGGGGGACGAGCAGTACTTC. Its protein is CASSIVPGDEQYF.

This clone has a handful of counts. This CDR3 reads CAISESGTGDEKLFF. As DNA, the CDR3 is TGTGCCATCAGTGAGTCCGGGACAGGGGATGAAAAACTGTTTTTT. V is TRBV10-3 and J is TRBJ1-4; the match to TRBD1 covers 10 bases. This CDR3 is built from 15 residues. Unmatched junction bases numbered 1, after V lost 0 bases and J lost 6 bases. CDR1 and CDR2 from the germline V gene are ENHRY and SYGVKD.

V gene TRBV27 combines with J gene TRBJ1-6; D gene ambiguous. Germline lookup yields CDR1 MNHEY and CDR2 SMNVEV (reference sequence). V lost 4 bases and J lost 10, with 14 bases in between. This CDR3 is 14 amino acids long. CDR3 DNA sequence: TGTGCCAGCAGTTCACTTTCAACCGGGTCACCCCTCCACTTT. Its protein is CASSSLSTGSPLHF.

The chain combines TRBV27 with TRBJ1-6; 8 bases are shared with TRBD1. With V trimmed by 5 bases and J by 2 bases, 2 bases remained unmatched. The CDR3 sequence is 15 residues long. From germline, CDR1 is MNHEY and CDR2 SMNVEV (reference sequence). The CDR3 DNA is TGTGCCAGCAGTGACAGGGGCCCCTATAATTCACCCCTCCACTTT. As protein: CASSDRGPYNSPLHF.

The chain links TRBV15 to TRBJ1-6; D call uncertain. Deletions cut 0 bases from V and 11 bases from J, with 14 bases between. Germline V CDR1 and CDR2: LNHNV, YYDKDF (reference sequence). This CDR3 has 15 residues. CDR3 loop: CATSREGQALTPLHF. The CDR3 bases are TGTGCCACCAGCAGAGAAGGGCAGGCACTAACACCCCTCCACTTT.